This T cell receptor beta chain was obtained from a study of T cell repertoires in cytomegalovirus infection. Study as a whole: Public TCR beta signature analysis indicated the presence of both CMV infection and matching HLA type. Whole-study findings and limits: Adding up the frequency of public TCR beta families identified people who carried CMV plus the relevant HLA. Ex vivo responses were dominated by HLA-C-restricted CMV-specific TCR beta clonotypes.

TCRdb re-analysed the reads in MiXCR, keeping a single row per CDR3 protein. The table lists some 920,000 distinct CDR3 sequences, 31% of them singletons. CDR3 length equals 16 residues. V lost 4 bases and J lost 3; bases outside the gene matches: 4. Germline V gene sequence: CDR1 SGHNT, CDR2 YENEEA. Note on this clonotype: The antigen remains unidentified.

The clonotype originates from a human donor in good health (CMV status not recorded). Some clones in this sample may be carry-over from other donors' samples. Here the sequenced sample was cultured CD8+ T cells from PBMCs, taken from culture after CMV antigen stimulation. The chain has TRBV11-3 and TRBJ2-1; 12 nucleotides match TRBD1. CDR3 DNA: TGTGCCAGCAGCTCCCGGGACAGGGGGCTCTACAATGAGCAGTTCTTC. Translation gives CASSSRDRGLYNEQFF.